This T cell receptor (beta chain) was captured by sequencing in a study of PD-1 blockade in classical Hodgkin lymphoma. Autologous stem cell transplantation was followed by relapse in every patient, and brentuximab vedotin exposure varied. This clone was seen just once. Its antigen remains unidentified. General study results and limits: Before treatment, TCR diversity in newly diagnosed patients was reportedly lower than in healthy donors. Prior therapy or disease activity may underlie the repertoire differences, whose causes remain undefined.

The repertoire was sequenced with immunoSEQ multiplex PCR; TCRdb's copy has only in-frame clones and lacks some. Among approximately 20,000 clones listed, around 80% were seen once. V was cut by 5 bases and J by 2 bases, with 17 bases left in between. Germline assignment: CDR1 SEHNR and CDR2 FQNEAQ (reference sequence). The CDR3 has 16 amino acids. The specimen was peripheral blood mononuclear cells (PBMCs), collected before the second cycle of nivolumab. This chain links TRBV7-9 with TRBJ2-3; D not resolved. This sequence originates from a human donor with classical Hodgkin lymphoma. Here the CDR3 reads CASSPYERTFTDTQYF. The CDR3 region has the DNA TGTGCCAGCAGCCCATACGAGCGCACTTTCACAGATACGCAGTATTTT. The full variable domain, rest sourced from reference TRBV7-9 and TRBJ2-3, is DTGVSQNPRHKITKRGQNVTFRCDPISEHNRLYWYRQTLGQGPEFLTYFQNEAQLEKSRLLSDRFSAERPKGSFSTLEIQRTEQGDSAMYLCASSPYERTFTDTQYFGPGTRLTVL.